This TCR beta chain was identified in a study of early T cells in non-severe SARS-CoV-2 infection. TCRdb fed the 5' RACE reads into MiXCR, producing one record per CDR3 protein. The sample carries about 60,000 distinct CDR3 sequences, around 6% recorded once. Germline lookup yields CDR1 LGHDT and CDR2 YNNKEL (reference sequence). The V and J ends lost 0 bases and 2 bases respectively, with 12 bases between them. The CDR3 length is 16 residues. This clonotype was observed a few times. This TCR was sampled from an adult who was a healthcare worker with PCR-confirmed SARS-CoV-2 infection or an uninfected control (not recorded which). The rearrangement uses TRBV3-1 and TRBJ2-3, with D maybe TRBD2 (5 bases). Sequenced: whole blood. CDR3: CASSQELGSYTDTQYF. CDR3 nucleotide sequence: TGTGCCAGCAGCCAAGAGTTAGGGAGTTACACAGATACGCAGTATTTT.